This TCR beta chain was sequenced for a study of T cells in Graves' hyperthyroidism and ophthalmopathy. Findings and limits, study-wide: Patients with ophthalmopathy were separated from those with stable hyperthyroidism by a 13 V-J model.

This clonotype was picked up a small number of times. The antigen remains undetermined. This CDR3 spans 13 amino acids. The germline V and J ends were trimmed by 5 bases and 0 bases, with 11 bases remaining between them. Looked up from germline, CDR1 is SQVTM and CDR2 is ANQGSEA. RNA transcripts provided the source from which TCR beta CDR3 regions were amplified. The HTBI primer set was used in a first-round RT-PCR of the TCR CDR3. Via MiXCR, TCRdb re-called the multiplex PCR reads, giving one row per CDR3 protein. The table shows about 510,000 distinct CDR3 sequences, with over 35% occurring only once.

The receptor comes from an adult woman with Graves' disease, either hyperthyroidism or ophthalmopathy (not recorded which). Source material: peripheral blood or thyroid tissue (not recorded which). The rearrangement joins TRBV29-1 to TRBJ2-7; D is tentatively TRBD1 or TRBD2 (5 bases each). The CDR3 reads CSVRGVHSYEQYF. CDR3 DNA sequence: TGCAGCGTTCGAGGGGTTCACTCCTACGAGCAGTACTTC.